A selection of T cell receptor beta chains follows, all from one sample in a study of T cell responses to AZD1222 COVID-19 vaccine. The protocol was immunoSEQ multiplex PCR, while the TCRdb copy is restricted to in-frame clones and leaves out a portion. The repertoire includes some 96,000 clones, around nine tenths of them detected once, and 15% to 20% sits in the top ten. This specimen was peripheral blood, taken on day 0 of AZD1222 vaccination. All receptors derive from an adult in good health. The CDR3 runs from the conserved cysteine through the conserved F or W. The D gene is left open where the match is weak. Some rows mark clone size as missing; the rest say once, few, many or name a class of expanded clone.

D gene: TRBD1; clone size: -; V gene: TRBV11-2; J gene: TRBJ1-2; CDR3 DNA: TGTGCCAGCAGCTTAGATCTGGAGGACAGGTCTCTCGGGGGCTACACCTTC; CDR3 protein: CASSLDLEDRSLGGYTF
D gene: TRBD1; clone size: -; V gene: TRBV28; J gene: TRBJ2-2; CDR3 DNA: TGTGCCAGCAGACTCTTGGACAGGGGGACCGGGGAGCTGTTTTTT; CDR3 protein: CASRLLDRGTGELFF
D gene: -; clone size: -; V gene: TRBV2; J gene: TRBJ2-7; CDR3 DNA: TGTGCCACCTCCCGAGGGGCTGGGTACGAGCAGTACTTC; CDR3 protein: CATSRGAGYEQYF
D gene: -; clone size: -; V gene: TRBV4-1; J gene: TRBJ1-5; CDR3 DNA: TGCGCCAGCAGCCAAGAGGACAGTCAAAGCAATCAGCCCCAGCATTTT; CDR3 protein: CASSQEDSQSNQPQHF
D gene: -; clone size: once; V gene: TRBV12-3/TRBV12-4; J gene: TRBJ2-7; CDR3 DNA: TGTGCCAGCAGTCCCGGCGCCTCTTACGAGCAGTACTTC; CDR3 protein: CASSPGASYEQYF
D gene: -; clone size: -; V gene: TRBV6-1; J gene: TRBJ1-1; CDR3 DNA: TGTGCCAGCAGTGAAGTGGGCAACACTGAAGCTTTCTTT; CDR3 protein: CASSEVGNTEAFF
D gene: -; clone size: -; V gene: TRBV30; J gene: TRBJ1-4; CDR3 DNA: TGTGCCTGGAGTGGAAGTTACGGAGAAAAACTGTTTTTT; CDR3 protein: CAWSGSYGEKLFF
D gene: TRBD1; clone size: -; V gene: TRBV4-3; J gene: TRBJ2-7; CDR3 DNA: TGCGCCAGCAGCCAAGTTCCCCTCGGGACAGGGGCCCCCCCCTACGAGCAGTACTTC; CDR3 protein: CASSQVPLGTGAPPYEQYF
D gene: -; clone size: -; V gene: TRBV4-1; J gene: TRBJ1-6; CDR3 DNA: TGCGCCAGCAGCCAAGGGATGGGGAGTAATTCACCCCTCCACTTT; CDR3 protein: CASSQGMGSNSPLHF
D gene: -; clone size: -; V gene: TRBV6-5; J gene: TRBJ2-7; CDR3 DNA: TGTGCCAGCAGTTACTCTGTATCGGGCAGGGACGAGCAGTACTTC; CDR3 protein: CASSYSVSGRDEQYF
D gene: TRBD2; clone size: few; V gene: TRBV15; J gene: TRBJ2-1; CDR3 DNA: TGTGCCACCAGCAGAGATAGCGGGGGGGCCAATGAGCAGTTCTTC; CDR3 protein: CATSRDSGGANEQFF
D gene: -; clone size: -; V gene: TRBV7-3; J gene: TRBJ2-2; CDR3 DNA: TGTGCCAGCAGCCGAGCGGCAGCCGCGAACACCGGGGAGCTGTTTTTT; CDR3 protein: CASSRAAAANTGELFF
D gene: -; clone size: -; V gene: TRBV5-5; J gene: TRBJ2-1; CDR3 DNA: TGTGCCAGCAGCCCCGTTGGGCAGGGGCAGTTCTTC; CDR3 protein: CASSPVGQGQFF
D gene: -; clone size: -; V gene: TRBV20-1; J gene: TRBJ2-7; CDR3 DNA: TGCAGTGCTAGAGATAATTGGGAGCAGTACTTC; CDR3 protein: CSARDNWEQYF
D gene: -; clone size: -; V gene: TRBV5-1; J gene: TRBJ2-1; CDR3 DNA: TGCGCCAGCAGCCGTGGGGGACGCAGCTCCTACAATGAGCAGTTCTTC; CDR3 protein: CASSRGGRSSYNEQFF
D gene: -; clone size: -; V gene: TRBV4-1; J gene: TRBJ1-6; CDR3 DNA: TGCGCCAGCAGCCGGGGGACCGGAGACGGCCGGACTAATTCACCCCTCCACTTT; CDR3 protein: CASSRGTGDGRTNSPLHF
D gene: -; clone size: -; V gene: TRBV4-2; J gene: TRBJ1-4; CDR3 DNA: TGTGCCAGCACTCCCTCCCCTGATAATGAAAAACTGTTTTTT; CDR3 protein: CASTPSPDNEKLFF
D gene: -; clone size: -; V gene: TRBV5-5; J gene: TRBJ1-2; CDR3 DNA: TGTGCCAGCAGCCCCCTGGGAGACGGACCTTATGGCTACACCTTC; CDR3 protein: CASSPLGDGPYGYTF
D gene: -; clone size: -; V gene: TRBV6-5; J gene: TRBJ1-2; CDR3 DNA: TGTGCCAGCAGGGCAGGGGCCGCCGTCTATGGCTACACCTTC; CDR3 protein: CASRAGAAVYGYTF
D gene: -; clone size: -; V gene: TRBV7-9; J gene: TRBJ1-1; CDR3 DNA: TGTGCCAGCAGTTCGCCAGGGGACCGGTTGGACACTGAAGCTTTCTTT; CDR3 protein: CASSSPGDRLDTEAFF
D gene: -; clone size: -; V gene: TRBV6-5; J gene: TRBJ1-2; CDR3 DNA: TGTGCCAGCAAGTCGGGCGGAGACTATGGCTACACCTTC; CDR3 protein: CASKSGGDYGYTF
D gene: -; clone size: few; V gene: TRBV29-1; J gene: TRBJ2-1; CDR3 DNA: TGCAGCGTGGGAGACAATGAGCAGTTCTTC; CDR3 protein: CSVGDNEQFF
D gene: TRBD1; clone size: once; V gene: TRBV5-1; J gene: TRBJ1-1; CDR3 DNA: TGCGCCAGCAGCGTGTTTGAGACAGGGGTTAACACTGAAGCTTTCTTT; CDR3 protein: CASSVFETGVNTEAFF
D gene: -; clone size: -; V gene: TRBV6-1; J gene: TRBJ2-7; CDR3 DNA: TGTGCCAGCATCTCCCCCTTGGGGGGCGAGCAGTACTTC; CDR3 protein: CASISPLGGEQYF
D gene: -; clone size: few; V gene: TRBV5-1; J gene: TRBJ2-2; CDR3 DNA: TGCGCCAGCAGCTTGGCGCCCACTCCGAACACCGGGGAGCTGTTTTTT; CDR3 protein: CASSLAPTPNTGELFF